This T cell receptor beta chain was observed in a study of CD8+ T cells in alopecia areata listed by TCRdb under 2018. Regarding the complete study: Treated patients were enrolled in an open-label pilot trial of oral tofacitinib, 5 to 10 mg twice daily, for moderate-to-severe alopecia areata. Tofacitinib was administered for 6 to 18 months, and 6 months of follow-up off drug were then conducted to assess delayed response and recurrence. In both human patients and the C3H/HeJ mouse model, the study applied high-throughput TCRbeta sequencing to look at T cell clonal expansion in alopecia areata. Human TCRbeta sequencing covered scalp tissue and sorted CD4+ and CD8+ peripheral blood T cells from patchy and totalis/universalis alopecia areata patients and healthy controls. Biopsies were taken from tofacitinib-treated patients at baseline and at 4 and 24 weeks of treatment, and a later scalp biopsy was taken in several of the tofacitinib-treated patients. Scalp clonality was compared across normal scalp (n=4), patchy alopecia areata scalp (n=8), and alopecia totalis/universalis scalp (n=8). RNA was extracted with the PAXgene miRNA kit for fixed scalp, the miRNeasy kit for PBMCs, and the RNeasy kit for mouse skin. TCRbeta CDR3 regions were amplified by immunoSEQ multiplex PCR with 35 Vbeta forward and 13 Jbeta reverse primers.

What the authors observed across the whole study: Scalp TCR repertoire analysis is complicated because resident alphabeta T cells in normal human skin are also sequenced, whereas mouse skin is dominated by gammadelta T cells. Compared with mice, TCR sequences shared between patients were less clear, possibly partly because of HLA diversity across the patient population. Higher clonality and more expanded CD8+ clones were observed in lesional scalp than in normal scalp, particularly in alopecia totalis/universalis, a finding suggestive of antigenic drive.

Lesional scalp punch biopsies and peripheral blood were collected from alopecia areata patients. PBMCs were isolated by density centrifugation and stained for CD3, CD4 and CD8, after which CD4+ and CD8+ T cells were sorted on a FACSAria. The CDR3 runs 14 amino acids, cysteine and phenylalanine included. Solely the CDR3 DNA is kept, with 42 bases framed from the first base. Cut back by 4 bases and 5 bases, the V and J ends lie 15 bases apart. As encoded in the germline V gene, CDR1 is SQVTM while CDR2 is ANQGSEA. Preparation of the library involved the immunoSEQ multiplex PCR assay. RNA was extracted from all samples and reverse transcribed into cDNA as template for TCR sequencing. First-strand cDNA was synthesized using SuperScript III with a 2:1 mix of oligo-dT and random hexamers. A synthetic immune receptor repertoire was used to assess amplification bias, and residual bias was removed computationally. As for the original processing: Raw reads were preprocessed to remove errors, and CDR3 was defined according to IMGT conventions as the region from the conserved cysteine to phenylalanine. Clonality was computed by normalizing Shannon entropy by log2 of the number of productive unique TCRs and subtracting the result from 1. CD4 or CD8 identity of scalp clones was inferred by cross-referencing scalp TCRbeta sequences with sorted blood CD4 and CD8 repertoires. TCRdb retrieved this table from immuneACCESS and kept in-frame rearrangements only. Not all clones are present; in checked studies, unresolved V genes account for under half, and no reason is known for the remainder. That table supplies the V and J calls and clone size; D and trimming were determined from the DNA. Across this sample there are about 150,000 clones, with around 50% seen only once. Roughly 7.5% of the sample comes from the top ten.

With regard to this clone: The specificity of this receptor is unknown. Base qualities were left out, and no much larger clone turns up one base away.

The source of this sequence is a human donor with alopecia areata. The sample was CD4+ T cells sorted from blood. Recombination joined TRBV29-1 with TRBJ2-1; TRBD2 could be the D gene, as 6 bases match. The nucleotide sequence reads TGCAGCGTTGGTCGGAGGGTCGCGAACAATGAGCAGTTCTTC. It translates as CSVGRRVANNEQFF.